The T cell receptor (beta chain) described here comes from a study of Graves' ophthalmopathy and Graves' hyperthyroidism. Points from the study as a whole: Clonotypes were expanded in thyroid at above 0.001 frequency, and most also appeared in blood.

Amplification of TCR beta CDR3 regions used RNA transcripts. Second-round multiplex PCR came after a first-round RT-PCR that employed HTBI primers. TCRdb re-called the multiplex PCR reads through MiXCR, storing one row per CDR3 protein. The sample records more than 550,000 distinct CDR3 sequences, just over 40% being singletons. As regards this clonotype: Its antigen is not identified.

Exclusion criteria comprised other autoimmune diseases, uncontrolled infections, pregnancy or lactation in patients. Diagnostic conclusions were grounded in clinical symptoms, serum thyroxine, TRAb, thyroid ultrasound and orbital computed tomography. As the starting material, roughly 9.8 ml of fresh peripheral blood yielded the PBMCs. This CDR3 contains 15 residues. Germline CDR1 reads ENHRY; CDR2 reads SYGVKD. The ends lost 4 bases at V and 3 bases at J; junction bases unmatched: 8. The sample consisted of peripheral blood. The chain has TRBV10-3 and TRBJ1-1, with 7 bases that match TRBD1. The TCR comes from an adult man with Graves' ophthalmopathy. The DNA for the CDR3 is TGTGCCATCAGTGCCCCGGGACAGAAGGACACTGAAGCTTTCTTT. It encodes CAISAPGQKDTEAFF.